This TCR beta chain was obtained from a study of T cells in localized non-small cell lung cancer. General study points: A median of about 54 of the top 100 tumor clones appeared in adjacent lung, which was paired and uninvolved. Tumor showed lower T cell clonality than uninvolved adjacent lung, where it was highest.

Germline assignment: CDR1 MDHEN and CDR2 SYDVKM. V lost 5 bases to trimming and J lost 6 bases; unmatched junction nucleotides: 5. This CDR3 is built from 14 residues. This clone came up once. Its antigen remains unknown. Method: immunoSEQ multiplex PCR; TCRdb's copy keeps in-frame clones and lacks some. The table includes approximately 30,000 clones, around 86% detected once. The material sequenced was peripheral blood, taken before any cancer treatment. This chain connects TRBV28 to TRBJ1-4; 8 bases fit TRBD1. The TCR was taken from a male donor aged 60 or over with stage III lung adenocarcinoma. The CDR3: CASSLPTGDEKLFF. For the CDR3, the DNA is TGTGCCAGCAGTCTTCCGACAGGGGATGAAAAACTGTTTTTT.